The rows below give T cell receptor beta chains drawn from one sample of a study of post-analysis software for immune sequencing data. One entry per CDR3 protein, called by TCRdb with MiXCR from the PCR reads. The sample includes 600,000 to 750,000 distinct CDR3 sequences, approximately 60% of them seen just once. Sequences were obtained from blood. These receptors all come from a girl aged 2 to 10 with multiple sclerosis. Both conserved end residues are part of each CDR3. D genes are given only for firm matches. Some rows have no size entry. The others give once, few or many, or a class for an expanded clone.

>TRBV20-1|TRBD2|few|TRBJ2-3
TGCAGTGCTCCGAGCGGGGGGTTCACAGATACGCAGTATTTT
CSAPSGGFTDTQYF
>TRBV12-3/TRBV12-4|.|few|TRBJ2-1
TGTGCCAGCAGTCCGGCGTGGGAGCAGTTCTTC
CASSPAWEQFF
>TRBV15|.|few|TRBJ2-5
TGTGCCACCAGCAGAGGCCTGGGAGAAGAGACCCAGTACTTC
CATSRGLGEETQYF
>TRBV11-2|TRBD2|.|TRBJ2-4
TGTGCCAGCAGCCCCCGGACTAGCGGGGGGGCGGCCAAAAACATTCAGTACTTC
CASSPRTSGGAAKNIQYF
>TRBV20-1|TRBD2|.|TRBJ2-3
TGCAGTGCAACTAGCGGGAGTAGCACAGATACGCAGTATTTT
CSATSGSSTDTQYF
>TRBV28|.|.|TRBJ2-4
TGTGCCAGCAATGGCGGGGAGGACAAAAACATTCAGTACTTC
CASNGGEDKNIQYF
>TRBV5-5|.|once|TRBJ2-5
TGTGCCAGCACCCGATGGGGGAAAAAGGGAACAGAGACCCAGTACTTC
CASTRWGKKGTETQYF
>TRBV12-3/TRBV12-4|.|few|TRBJ2-1
TGTGCCAGCAGTCTAAAGGGGTATGAGCAGTTCTTC
CASSLKGYEQFF
>TRBV25-1|.|.|TRBJ1-3
TGTGCCAGCAGTGAATATGGCTGGTGGAGCTCTGGAAACACCATATATTTT
CASSEYGWWSSGNTIYF
>TRBV29-1|.|few|TRBJ2-7
TGCAGCGGGCGAACAGGGTCTTCCTACGAGCAGTACTTC
CSGRTGSSYEQYF
>TRBV20-1|.|few|TRBJ1-1
TGCAGTGCTAACCAAGTAAATCGACAGTTTGAAGCTTTCTTT
CSANQVNRQFEAFF
>TRBV20-1|TRBD1|few|TRBJ2-7
TGCAGTGTTCCGGACAGGTTCGACTCCTACGAGCAGTACTTC
CSVPDRFDSYEQYF
>TRBV10-3|.|.|TRBJ2-3
TGTGCCATCAGTGAGTCGTCAGATACGCAGTATTTT
CAISESSDTQYF
>TRBV5-1|TRBD1|.|TRBJ2-1
TGCGCCAGCGGACCGGGACAGGGATACAATGAGCAGTTCTTC
CASGPGQGYNEQFF
>TRBV6-5|TRBD1|.|TRBJ2-7
TGTGCCAGCAGCCCAACCAGGGGGAGCTCCTACGAGCAGTACTTC
CASSPTRGSSYEQYF
>TRBV20-1|TRBD2|.|TRBJ2-5
TGCAGTGCTAGAGATCTAGCGGGGTATGGAGAGACCCAGTACTTC
CSARDLAGYGETQYF
>TRBV6-5|TRBD2|.|TRBJ2-3
TGTGCCAGCAGTTACTCGCGGGCGGGAGGCACAGATACGCAGTATTTT
CASSYSRAGGTDTQYF
>TRBV19|.|.|TRBJ2-1
TGTGCCAGTAGTATAATCGGCACTGAGCAGTTCTTC
CASSIIGTEQFF
>TRBV2|.|.|TRBJ2-5
TGTGCCGGAGGGTACTCCGGTGAGACCCAGTACTTC
CAGGYSGETQYF
>TRBV7-9|.|.|TRBJ1-2
TGTGCCAGCAGCTTAGGCCCCGAGGAGGGTGGCTACACCTTC
CASSLGPEEGGYTF
>TRBV6-2/TRBV6-3|.|.|TRBJ1-1
TGTGCCAGCAGTAACTCACCGGTCAGGACAACAGAAGCTTTCTTT
CASSNSPVRTTEAFF
>TRBV13|TRBD1|.|TRBJ2-3
TGTGCCAGCAGCGCCAGGACAGGGGGGACAGATACGCAGTATTTT
CASSARTGGTDTQYF
>TRBV7-9|.|.|TRBJ1-1
TGTGCCAGCAGCTTAGCGGGGGCAGTGAACACTGAAGCTTTCTTT
CASSLAGAVNTEAFF
>TRBV20-1|TRBD2|few|TRBJ2-1
TGCAGTGCTATGGGGACTAGCAGGCTAGCGGGCTCCTACAATGAGCAGTTCTTC
CSAMGTSRLAGSYNEQFF
>TRBV20-1|.|few|TRBJ2-7
TGCAGTGCTAGGCCCCCACGGCCGCGAGACTACGAGCAGTACTTC
CSARPPRPRDYEQYF
>TRBV6-5|.|.|TRBJ1-1
TGTGCCAGCAGTTACCGGGAGGGAGTTCCGAACACTGAAGCTTTCTTT
CASSYREGVPNTEAFF
>TRBV27|.|.|TRBJ2-5
TGTGCCAGCAGTAATCCCGACAGGAAAGAGACCCAGTACTTC
CASSNPDRKETQYF
>TRBV6-2/TRBV6-3|.|few|TRBJ2-1
TGTGCCAGCAGTGACACCCGAAGACTTGTCTACAATGAGCAGTTCTTC
CASSDTRRLVYNEQFF
>TRBV5-5|TRBD1|.|TRBJ2-1
TGTGCCAGCAGCTTAAAAAGACAGGGGGGCAATGAGCAGTTCTTC
CASSLKRQGGNEQFF
>TRBV29-1|TRBD2|.|TRBJ2-3
TGCAGCGTTGTAGCCCCGATTAGCGGGCCCACAGATACGCAGTATTTT
CSVVAPISGPTDTQYF
>TRBV12-3/TRBV12-4|.|.|TRBJ1-1
TGTGCCAGCAGTTTTACGGCCGGGAACACTGAAGCTTTCTTT
CASSFTAGNTEAFF
>TRBV6-6|.|.|TRBJ2-7
TGTGCCAGCAGTTACGGGCAACCCGCCTACGAGCAGTACTTC
CASSYGQPAYEQYF
>TRBV6-2/TRBV6-3|.|.|TRBJ2-5
TGTGCCAGCTCCGGGGACGGTTACGAGCAGCACTTC
CASSGDGYEQHF
>TRBV29-1|.|.|TRBJ2-7
TGCAGCGTTGCCGGGGGGCGCGGTGTGTACGAGCAGTACTTC
CSVAGGRGVYEQYF
>TRBV5-4|TRBD1|few|TRBJ1-1
TGTGCCAGCAGCTGGGACAGGGGGCTCGGCACTGAAGCTTTCTTT
CASSWDRGLGTEAFF
>TRBV25-1|.|.|TRBJ2-3
TGTGCCAGCAGTGGACAGGAACCCACAGATACGCAGTATTTT
CASSGQEPTDTQYF
>TRBV28|.|.|TRBJ2-1
TGTGCCAGCAGTGGGGATTGGGAGCCAAAGTCCTACAATGAGCAGTTCTTC
CASSGDWEPKSYNEQFF
>TRBV7-9|.|many|TRBJ2-7
TGCGCCAGCAGCTTGGTGGGGGAGCAGTACTTC
CASSLVGEQYF
>TRBV7-2|TRBD2|.|TRBJ2-7
TGTGCCAGCAGCTCGCCGACTAGCGGGGGAATCTCCTACGAGCAGTACTTC
CASSSPTSGGISYEQYF
>TRBV2|.|.|TRBJ2-3
TGTGCCAGCAGTTCTCGACTCCTCCCAAGCACAGATACGCAGTATTTT
CASSSRLLPSTDTQYF
>TRBV18|TRBD1|.|TRBJ2-1
TGTGCCAGCTCACCACGGACAGGGTTCAATGAGCAGTTCTTC
CASSPRTGFNEQFF